A selection of T cell receptor beta chains follows, all from one sample in a study of T cell repertoires in cytomegalovirus infection. TCRdb fed the reads into MiXCR, producing one record per CDR3 protein. The repertoire holds approximately 750,000 distinct CDR3 sequences, approximately 34% seen once, with more than 2.5% in the top ten. The sample comprised PBMCs. The receptors originated from a human donor in good health (CMV status not recorded). Some clones in this sample may be carry-over from other donors' samples. Each CDR3 is given with its conserved first and last residue. A D gene is named only where the DNA matches it firmly. The size of a clone is reported for some rows only, either as once, few or many, or as a class for expanded clones.

V gene	clone size	D gene	J gene	CDR3 DNA	CDR3 protein
TRBV19	-	TRBD1	TRBJ1-1	TGTGCCAGTAGTATCGCGATTATTGGACAGGGAAGGAACACTGAAGCTTTCTTT	CASSIAIIGQGRNTEAFF
TRBV11-2	-	TRBD2	TRBJ2-1	TGTGCCAGCAGCTGGGGACTAGGAGACCACAATGAGCAGTTCTTC	CASSWGLGDHNEQFF
TRBV20-1	-	-	TRBJ1-1	TGCAGTGTAAAGAAGGCTGAAGCTTTCTTT	CSVKKAEAFF
TRBV7-6	many	TRBD2	TRBJ2-3	TGTGCCAGCAGCTTAGTTCGTCTAGCGGGGGGAAGCACAGATACGCAGTATTTT	CASSLVRLAGGSTDTQYF
TRBV6-6	-	-	TRBJ2-6	TGTGCCGCAGGATATGGGACCGGGGCCAACGTCCTGACTTTC	CAAGYGTGANVLTF
TRBV7-6	-	-	TRBJ1-1	TGTGCCAGCAGCTTACAAGGGACCAATAACACTGAAGCGTTCTTT	CASSLQGTNNTEAFF
TRBV28	few	-	TRBJ1-2	-	CASSLGGLVGTGTF
TRBV20-1	-	TRBD1	TRBJ1-5	TGCAGTGCTCCGGTCGGGACAGGCGGCAATCAGCCCCAGCATTTT	CSAPVGTGGNQPQHF
TRBV5-1	-	-	TRBJ1-2	TGCGCCAGCAGCTTGGAACCCGCCACCAGTGGCTACACCTTC	CASSLEPATSGYTF
TRBV29-1	-	-	TRBJ1-2	TGCAGCGGGATCGGGACATCTCCATATGGCTACACCTTC	CSGIGTSPYGYTF
TRBV5-6	-	-	TRBJ2-7	TGTGCCAGCAGCTTGGGGGAGCGGCACTACGAGCAGTACTTC	CASSLGERHYEQYF
TRBV6-6	few	TRBD2	TRBJ2-2	TGTGCCAGCAGTTACCCCACGGGGGGAATCACCGGGGAGCTGTTTTTT	CASSYPTGGITGELFF
TRBV12-3/TRBV12-4	-	-	TRBJ1-5	TGTGCCAGCAAGGGCACCAAGCCTCTATATCAGCCCCAGCATTTT	CASKGTKPLYQPQHF
TRBV24-1	-	TRBD1	TRBJ2-5	TGTGCCATACGACAGGGATGGAAAGAGACCCAGTACTTC	CAIRQGWKETQYF
TRBV18	-	-	TRBJ2-7	TGTGCCAGCTCACCACAGGAGGGGATGGGCTACGAGCAGTACTTC	CASSPQEGMGYEQYF
TRBV19	-	-	TRBJ2-1	TGTGCCAGTAGTATCACCGGGACCAGCTCCTACAATGAGCAGTTCTTC	CASSITGTSSYNEQFF
TRBV2	few	-	TRBJ2-7	TGTGCCAGCAAGAAGGACGGGAGCATGATGCAGTACTTC	CASKKDGSMMQYF
TRBV7-6	-	-	TRBJ2-1	TGTGCCAGCAGCTTAGAGATAGCAGGAAGCTCCTACAATGAGCAGTTCTTC	CASSLEIAGSSYNEQFF
TRBV7-2	few	TRBD2	TRBJ2-2	TGTGCCAGCAGCTCCAGTTTTCTGCGTGGAGCGGGAGGTTACACCGGGGAGCTGTTTTTT	CASSSSFLRGAGGYTGELFF
TRBV28	-	-	TRBJ2-7	TGTGCCAGCAGTTTTCCGGGGCCGGGACGACAGTACTTC	CASSFPGPGRQYF
TRBV28	few	-	TRBJ2-2	TGTGCCAGCACCCCCGGTGGCGGTGGGTGGACCGGGGAGCTGTTTTTT	CASTPGGGGWTGELFF
TRBV29-1	-	TRBD1	TRBJ2-2	TGCAGCGTTCGACAGGGAAGCCTTACCGGGGAGCTGTTTTTT	CSVRQGSLTGELFF
TRBV10-3	-	TRBD1	TRBJ1-6	TGTGACATCAGTGACGAGGACAGGTCTAATTCACCCCTCCACTTT	CDISDEDRSNSPLHF
TRBV6-6	-	-	TRBJ2-3	TGTGCCAGCAGTTACTCGACCCCCGATTACGCTACGAAGTATTTT	CASSYSTPDYATKYF
TRBV7-1	-	TRBD2	TRBJ2-7	TGTGCCAGAAGCTGGACTAGCGGGATGGAGCAGTACTTC	CARSWTSGMEQYF
TRBV6-2/TRBV6-3	-	-	TRBJ1-1	TGTGCCAGCCGTACCCCGAGGGGCTCGGCCGCAACGGGTGAAGCTTTCTTT	CASRTPRGSAATGEAFF
TRBV7-9	few	-	TRBJ2-1	TGTGCCAGCAGCTCCCCCCCTCGTGGGTCGGGAGAAAGGAATGAGCAGTTCTTC	CASSSPPRGSGERNEQFF
TRBV29-1	-	TRBD1	TRBJ1-1	TGCAGCGTTGAAAGGGGGCTTGGAGCTTTCTTT	CSVERGLGAFF